This TCR beta chain was retrieved from a study of cytomegalovirus exposure and HLA in healthy donors. Study context: A subsequent analysis stated that the 100 to 150 validation repertoires were run on the same platform as the 550 to 750 first-cohort repertoires.

The repertoire was sequenced with immunoSEQ multiplex PCR; TCRdb's copy has only in-frame clones and lacks some. The sample shows about 270,000 clones, around 86% of them seen only once. Findings of the study overall: In vitro assays verified that three CMV-associated chains recognized CMV antigens specifically. There were 150 or so TCR beta chains listed as cytomegalovirus-associated. Cytomegalovirus status was reportedly diagnosed by the classifier with high sensitivity and specificity.

This CDR3 is built from 15 residues. Germline V lookup: CDR1 MNHNY, CDR2 SVGAGI (reference sequence). V was pared by 5 bases and J by 4 bases, with 17 bases between. Details on this clone: Its target is not known.

The chain combines TRBV6-6 with TRBJ1-2; D perhaps matches TRBD1 (6 bases). The sample consisted of PBMCs. This TCR was sampled from a woman younger than 35 in good health and CMV-seronegative. In DNA form, the CDR3 reads TGTGCCAGCAGTAAACCCACAGGGTCCGGCTATGGCTACACCTTC. Translation gives CASSKPTGSGYGYTF.